The 6 T cell receptor beta chains listed next were all sequenced from one sample in a study of CXCR3-negative and CXCR3-positive naive CD8 T cells. Whole-study results and caveats: CXCR3-positive naive cells had more hydrophobic TRB CDR3s than CXCR3-negative naive cells.

UMI-labeled TRB cDNA libraries were prepared by 5' RACE. For each CDR3 protein, TCRdb gives one entry from its re-call of the 5' RACE reads, without DNA. This repertoire includes 120,000 to 150,000 distinct CDR3 sequences. Antigens of these TCRs are unknown. Material for sequencing was naive CXCR3+ CD8+ T cells from blood. Subset here: CD45RO-CCR7+CD27+CD95- naive CD8+ T cells expressing CXCR3 (TNR3+). These receptors came from a human donor in good health. Some clones in this sample may be carry-over from other donors' samples.

V and J are TRBV7-9 and TRBJ1-4. The V gene's germline CDR1 is SEHNR and CDR2 FQNEAQ (reference sequence). This CDR3 region has 15 residues. CDR3 loop: CASSLGPATNEKLFF. Supplemented by reference TRBV7-9 and TRBJ1-4, the full variable domain reads DTGVSQNPRHKITKRGQNVTFRCDPISEHNRLYWYRQTLGQGPEFLTYFQNEAQLEKSRLLSDRFSAERPKGSFSTLEIQRTEQGDSAMYLCASSLGPATNEKLFFGSGTQLSVL.

The genes are TRBV30 and TRBJ2-7; TCRdb's D gene call, TRBD1, goes unchecked for lack of DNA. Per the germline V gene, CDR1 is GTSNPN and CDR2 is SVGIG (reference sequence). The CDR3 covers 15 residues. The CDR3 sequence: CAWTSGTYIPGEQYF.

The chain combines TRBV5-1 with TRBJ2-2. The CDR3 sequence is 13 residues long. In germline, CDR1 is SGHRS, CDR2 YFSETQ. CDR3 residues: CACSLLGAGELFF.

The chain is built from TRBV5-1 and TRBJ1-1; TCRdb's assignment of TRBD1 cannot be checked, as there is no DNA. The CDR3 loop spans 16 amino acids. Germline CDR1 SGHRS, CDR2 YFSETQ. The CDR3 region is CASSLAWTGGNTEAFF. Filled out from reference TRBV5-1 and TRBJ1-1, the complete variable domain reads KAGVTQTPRYLIKTRGQQVTLSCSPISGHRSVSWYQQTPGQGLQFLFEYFSETQRNKGNFPGRFSGRQFSNSRSEMNVSTLELGDSALYLCASSLAWTGGNTEAFFGQGTRLTVV.

This CDR3 is CATSPTGNSPLHF. The rearrangement uses TRBV15 and TRBJ1-6; the D call of TRBD1 rests on TCRdb alone, since no DNA is present to check it. This CDR3 region has 13 residues. Germline CDR1 and CDR2: LNHNV and YYDKDF (reference sequence).

The V gene is TRBV14, the J gene TRBJ2-3. The CDR3 covers 13 residues. The germline V gene encodes CDR1 SGHDN and CDR2 FVKESK. CDR3 protein: CDSSPVFGDTQYF.